This T cell receptor (beta chain) was sequenced during a study of patients and donors after allogeneic stem cell transplantation. MiXCR, applied by TCRdb to the RT-PCR reads, yields one record per CDR3 protein. This sample has around 160,000 distinct CDR3 sequences, with about 29% found just once. This CDR3 is built from 14 residues. V lost 0 bases to trimming and J lost 4 bases, with 7 bases between them. CDR1 is SEHNR, CDR2 FQNEAQ, per germline (reference sequence). This clonotype was seen many times. The TCR comes from a human donor who was either an allogeneic HSCT recipient or a stem cell or donor lymphocyte infusion donor (not recorded which). It is not recorded whose cells these are; they may come from a transplant donor. The V call is TRBV7-9, the J call TRBJ2-1; D is unclear. Sequencing was performed on blood, either unsorted or a sorted T cell fraction (not recorded which). The CDR3, as DNA: TGTGCCAGCAGCTTAGCGCAACGGTACAATGAGCAGTTCTTC. The encoded protein is CASSLAQRYNEQFF.